These T cell receptor beta chains were read from a single sample in a study of Ad26.COV2.S vaccination and SARS-CoV-2 variants. Produced via immunoSEQ multiplex PCR; TCRdb's table is partial and in-frame only. The sample lists a few hundred thousand clones; roughly 90% were seen once. Sequenced material: peripheral blood, taken in a trial of Ad26.COV2.S vaccine versus placebo. The receptors here all came from a person aged 18-60 years who received the Ad26.COV2.S COVID-19 vaccine or a placebo. CDR3s leave out the opening cysteine and the closing phenylalanine or tryptophan.

j_call: TRBJ1-1
v_call: TRBV24-1
cdr3_aa: ATSDSIRDVGAF

j_call: TRBJ1-1
v_call: TRBV25-1
cdr3_aa: ASSEQGDNTEAF

j_call: TRBJ2-1
v_call: TRBV14
cdr3_aa: ASSQRHRGGSYNEQF

j_call: TRBJ1-1
v_call: TRBV18
cdr3_aa: ASSGAGFEAF

j_call: TRBJ2-1
v_call: TRBV4-3
cdr3_aa: ASSQVGTVAGVDEQF

j_call: TRBJ2-1
v_call: TRBV19
cdr3_aa: ASSMGSSYNEQF

j_call: TRBJ1-3
v_call: TRBV7-7
cdr3_aa: ASSPARAGSGNTIY

j_call: TRBJ2-1
v_call: TRBV10-3
cdr3_aa: AIRGGTSDYNEQF

j_call: TRBJ1-1
v_call: TRBV7-9
cdr3_aa: ASQYVGNTEAF

j_call: TRBJ1-2
v_call: TRBV9
cdr3_aa: ASSPGQRYGYT

j_call: TRBJ1-6
v_call: TRBV19
cdr3_aa: ASSMTPDFYNSPLH

j_call: TRBJ2-3
v_call: TRBV11-2
cdr3_aa: ASSLPVGVTDTQY

j_call: TRBJ1-1
v_call: TRBV21-1
cdr3_aa: ASSEGNDDEAF

j_call: TRBJ2-1
v_call: TRBV3-1/TRBV3-2
cdr3_aa: ASSPSFSYEQF

j_call: TRBJ2-6
v_call: TRBV11-2
cdr3_aa: ASSLVGAASGANVLT

j_call: TRBJ1-1
v_call: TRBV4-1
cdr3_aa: ASVHITGARLNTEAF

j_call: TRBJ1-5
v_call: TRBV5-6
cdr3_aa: ASSYAQGGQPQH

j_call: TRBJ1-2
v_call: TRBV6-4
cdr3_aa: ASSDPSKGQFGYT

j_call: TRBJ1-2
v_call: TRBV19
cdr3_aa: ATEPTGGTVNYGYT

j_call: TRBJ1-5
v_call: TRBV19
cdr3_aa: ASSKVGESQPQH

j_call: TRBJ2-2
v_call: TRBV5-5
cdr3_aa: ASRSGTVNTGELF

j_call: TRBJ1-1
v_call: TRBV4-1
cdr3_aa: ASSQESVLTEAF

j_call: TRBJ2-1
v_call: TRBV3-1/TRBV3-2
cdr3_aa: ASSLRRGLAEWEQF

j_call: TRBJ2-2
v_call: TRBV27
cdr3_aa: AGGLVNTGELF

j_call: TRBJ1-1
v_call: TRBV7-2
cdr3_aa: ASSSSGATNTEAF

j_call: TRBJ1-3
v_call: TRBV11-2
cdr3_aa: ASSFVSSGNTIY